This TCR beta chain originates from a study of identical twins. Findings and caveats of the study: Model-predicted out-of-frame TCR alpha sharing fell below observed values in monozygotic twins.

The V gene end was trimmed by 3 bases and the J gene end by 5 bases; junction bases not matched to a gene: 8. The CDR3 loop spans 15 amino acids. CDR1 is LGHNA and CDR2 is YSLEER in the germline V gene. Template switching added a universal primer site; cDNA carried unique molecular identifiers. Via MiXCR, TCRdb re-called the 5' RACE reads, giving one row per CDR3 protein. The sample records just over 500,000 distinct CDR3 sequences, under 25% being singletons. A few counts support this clonotype. What it binds is unknown. The same sample was also used in a study of T cells expressing NK-cell markers. That study adds: HCMV serostatus: seven of eight sequenced donors positive, one negative. In several experiments, sorting was restricted to alpha-beta TCR T cells by an anti-gamma-delta TCR antibody.

Input material: CD4+ T cells sorted from blood. This sequence originates from a young woman in good health. V is TRBV4-3 and J is TRBJ2-5; 8 positions agree with TRBD1. DNA of the CDR3: TGCGCCAGCAGCCATAGGACAGGGCTAGGGGAGACCCAGTACTTC. It yields the protein CASSHRTGLGETQYF.